This TCR beta chain was profiled in a study of blood T cell repertoires in COVID-19. The wider study: Sites in the United States, Italy and Spain provided acute and convalescent COVID-19 samples. PBMCs, B-cell-depleted T cells, or T cells were the source of the cDNA or gDNA that made up the material.

There are 15 residues in the CDR3. After removal of 3 bases from V and 1 base from J, the junction contained 2 bases not matched to a gene. Germline assignment: CDR1 SGHTS and CDR2 YDEGEE. As handled by the study authors: Researchers report that nucleated cell counts were estimated from reference gene primer amplification. The protocol was immunoSEQ multiplex PCR, while the TCRdb copy is restricted to in-frame clones and leaves out a portion. V and J calls and clone size come straight from that table; D and trimming were deduced from the DNA. The sample holds 350,000 or so clones; about nine tenths are singletons and the top ten take 3% to 4.5%. This clone came up once. In Seattle, patients joined the study during active infection and were tracked longitudinally.

This TCR was sampled from a woman aged 60-75 years with COVID-19, enrolled during active disease. Input material: peripheral blood. This sequence joins TRBV5-8 and TRBJ2-2; 8 nucleotides align to TRBD1. Written as DNA, the CDR3 is TGTGCCAGCAGCTGGACAGGGATGAACACCGGGGAGCTGTTTTTT. It specifies CASSWTGMNTGELFF.